This T cell receptor (beta chain) was retrieved from a study of T cell therapy after organ transplantation. General study points: Lower pretherapy CD8 clonality went with larger post-therapy fold change. Minimal repertoire change after therapy followed marked pretherapy expansions in nonresponders. Both transferred clonotypes and endogenous ones absent from products apparently reconstituted.

Of note for this clone: Its antigen is as yet unknown.

Assay used: immunoSEQ multiplex PCR; TCRdb lists only in-frame clones, some missing. The sample has around 50,000 clones; about 94% are singletons. The sequencing used CD8+ T cells from blood, collected before autologous CMV-specific T cell therapy. The clonotype originates from a human patient who had received a solid organ transplant and had CMV disease.

CDR3 protein: CAISDPNSGGSDNEQFF. The CDR3 nucleotides read TGTGCCATCAGTGACCCGAATAGCGGGGGGTCCGACAATGAGCAGTTCTTC. The gene calls are TRBV10-3 and TRBJ2-1; 10 nucleotides line up with TRBD2. Germline V gene lookup returns CDR1 ENHRY and CDR2 SYGVKD. Trimming at V came to 3 bases and at J to 5 bases, leaving 10 bases not matched to a gene. The CDR3 extends over 17 amino acids.